This T cell receptor (beta chain) was identified in a study of T cell clonality in common variable immunodeficiency. Study findings and constraints: TCRbeta clonality was increased in CVID versus healthy controls.

Sequencing used immunoSEQ multiplex PCR; TCRdb keeps in-frame clones, though not all of them. The profile covers 35,000 to 45,000 clones, none occurring a single time. This clone was detected a few times. Its antigen is as yet unknown. Sample: peripheral blood mononuclear cells. The sequence came from a person aged 18-69 years in good health.

CDR3 bases read: TGTGCCAGCAGCTTAGCAGGCCAAGGGTATTCACCC. Encoded protein: CASSLAGQGYSP. The whole CDR3 protein is CASSLAGQGYSPLHF. V and J are TRBV7-6 and TRBJ1-6; D remains ambiguous. The read is 3 residues too short to cover the CDR3 end, so that end is filled in from the germline J gene. Trimming removed 0 bases from V and 8 bases from J, with 11 bases in between. CDR1 SGHVS and CDR2 FNYEAQ come from the germline V gene. The CDR3 covers 15 residues.